This record looks at one T cell receptor beta chain sequence and its context. Antigen: not known. The data belong to a study of Graves' ophthalmopathy and Graves' hyperthyroidism. Overall study context: Pretreatment peripheral blood was obtained at initial diagnosis.

The study excluded patients with other autoimmune diseases, uncontrolled infections, pregnancy or lactation. With 5 bases clipped from V and 4 bases from J, the junction kept 2 bases outside the gene matches. The CDR3 is made up of 13 amino acids. CDR1 ENHRY and CDR2 SYGVKD come from the germline V gene. Findings and caveats of the study: A roughly 83% specificity and roughly 90% sensitivity were achieved by a 13-signature model that separated ophthalmopathy from stable hyperthyroidism.

For repertoire sequencing, the TCR beta CDR3 regions were amplified from RNA transcripts. Following a first-round RT-PCR that used HTBI primers, a second-round multiplex PCR was carried out. In TCRdb, the multiplex PCR reads were re-called with MiXCR into one record per CDR3 protein. In the table there are almost 750,000 distinct CDR3 sequences, roughly two fifths of which are singletons. Sequenced material: peripheral blood. The chain carries TRBV10-3 and TRBJ2-5; 9 bases match TRBD1. The clonotype comes from an adult man with Graves' ophthalmopathy. The chain's CDR3 is CAISSGQGETQYF. The DNA of the CDR3 is TGTGCCATCAGTTCGGGACAGGGAGAGACCCAGTACTTC.